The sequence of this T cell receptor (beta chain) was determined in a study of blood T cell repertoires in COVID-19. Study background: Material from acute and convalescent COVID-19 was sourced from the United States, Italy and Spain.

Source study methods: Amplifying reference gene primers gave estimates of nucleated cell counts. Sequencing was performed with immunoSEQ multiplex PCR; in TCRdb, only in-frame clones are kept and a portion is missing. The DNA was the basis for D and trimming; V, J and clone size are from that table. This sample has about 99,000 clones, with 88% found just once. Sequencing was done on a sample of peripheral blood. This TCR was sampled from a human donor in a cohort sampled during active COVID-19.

The CDR3 loop reads CASSQAVQLSYEQYF. The CDR3 DNA follows: TGCGCCAGCAGCCAAGCAGTCCAATTATCCTACGAGCAGTACTTC. The chain joins TRBV4-3 to TRBJ2-7; D call uncertain. V lost 1 base and J 1 base, leaving 11 bases between the germline ends. Germline V gives CDR1 LGHNA, CDR2 YSLEER. This CDR3 has 15 residues.